The 2 T cell receptor beta chains reported below all come from one sample, sequenced in a study of blood T cells in healthy people across ages. Combining a sample-barcoded 5' primer with a J-beta primer mix, a second PCR ran for 7 to 11 cycles. TCRdb ran MiXCR on the 5' RACE reads and lists one entry per CDR3 protein. This table has about 1.8 million distinct CDR3 sequences, about 50% appearing once. Sequencing was performed on blood. These receptors came from a woman aged 40 to 50 in good health.

V is TRBV18 and J is TRBJ2-7; D is perhaps TRBD2 (5 bases). V gave up 2 bases and J gave up 0 bases, with 11 bases separating them. This CDR3 region has 15 residues. CDR1 is KGHSH and CDR2 is LQKENI in the germline V gene. The CDR3 loop is CASSPIGESSYEQYF. In nucleotides, the CDR3 is TGTGCCAGCTCACCAATCGGGGAAAGCTCCTACGAGCAGTACTTC.

This chain joins TRBV20-1 and TRBJ1-2; D may be TRBD1 (5 bases). The germline V and J ends were trimmed by 6 bases and 5 bases, with 13 bases remaining between them. Germline-derived CDR1 and CDR2 are DFQATT and SNEGSKA (reference sequence). CDR3 length: 12 residues. The CDR3 loop is CSAATDSYGYTF. DNA of the CDR3: TGCAGTGCCGCGACAGACTCATATGGCTACACCTTC.